This T cell receptor beta chain came from a study of regulatory T cells in long-lasting Graves disease. The TCR beta library used iRepertoire HTBI primers with Arm-PCR amplification of CDR3. TCRdb redid the calling of the multiplex PCR reads with MiXCR, one entry per CDR3 protein. The repertoire holds about 400,000 distinct CDR3 sequences, with about 17% as singletons. Sample time point: newly diagnosed GD, antithyroid drugs for less than 3 months. Extracted PBMC RNA gave rise to the TCR library. These data were also reused for a study on T cells in Graves' hyperthyroidism and ophthalmopathy.

The receptor's source is a woman between 18 and 29 years old with Graves disease. Sequenced material: peripheral blood mononuclear cells (PBMCs), taken at new diagnosis, from a patient treated with antithyroid drugs.

CDR3 loop: CASSLTPGPGYEQFF. CDR3 nucleotide sequence: TGCGCCAGCAGCTTAACCCCAGGACCAGGATACGAGCAGTTCTTC. The chain joins TRBV5-1 to TRBJ2-1; D gene uncertain. The germline V and J ends were trimmed by 2 bases and 10 bases, with 19 bases remaining between them. The germline gives CDR1 SGHRS, CDR2 YFSETQ. The CDR3 consists of 15 residues. Together with reference TRBV5-1 and TRBJ2-1, the CDR3 gives the full variable domain: KAGVTQTPRYLIKTRGQQVTLSCSPISGHRSVSWYQQTPGQGLQFLFEYFSETQRNKGNFPGRFSGRQFSNSRSEMNVSTLELGDSALYLCASSLTPGPGYEQFFGPGTRLTVL.